The 18 T cell receptor beta chains below were found in one sample sequenced in a study of T cell responses to AZD1222 COVID-19 vaccine (dated by TCRdb to the early 2020s). Libraries were constructed by the immunoSEQ multiplex PCR assay. As stored in TCRdb, this immuneACCESS dataset retains in-frame rearrangements with V and J assigned. A fraction of the clones does not appear; measured against another copy, unresolved V genes explain less than half of the discrepancy, and the remainder lacks a known reason. This sample holds 150,000 or so clones; about 89% were observed only once. About 3% of the sample lies in the top ten. Explained via the paper, the time point label denotes: baseline before first vaccination. Sequences were derived from peripheral blood, sampled on day 0 of AZD1222 vaccination. Receptor source: an adult in good health.

This clone appeared a single time. The rearrangement joins TRBV2 to TRBJ2-7, with D possibly TRBD2 on 6 matching bases. The CDR3 sequence is 15 residues long. V was cut by 4 bases and J by 1 base, with 14 bases left in between. CDR1 and CDR2 (germline): SNHLY, FYNNEI. The DNA of the CDR3 is TGTGCCAGCAGTGTAGGAGGGAGGAGTTCCTACGAGCAGTACTTC. It translates to CASSVGGRSSYEQYF.

By frequency in the sample, this clone is medium-sized. The chain is built from TRBV6-2 or TRBV6-3 and TRBJ2-7; a possible D gene is TRBD2 (6 bases). Germline V gene data show CDR1 as MNHEY and CDR2 as SVGEGT. V gave up 2 bases and J gave up 0 bases, with 11 bases separating them. This CDR3 has 15 residues. The CDR3 sequence: CASSYPDGSSYEQYF. The CDR3 nucleotides read TGTGCCAGCAGTTACCCCGACGGGAGCTCCTACGAGCAGTACTTC.

The chain recombines TRBV6-6 with TRBJ1-1, with D unclear. Trimming pared 5 bases from V and 4 bases from J, leaving 5 bases between. This CDR3 is built from 11 residues. Germline V lookup: CDR1 MNHNY, CDR2 SVGAGI (reference sequence). CDR3: CASSRVTEAFF. In DNA form, the CDR3 reads TGTGCCAGCAGTAGGGTCACTGAAGCTTTCTTT.

The chain has TRBV5-4 and TRBJ2-3, with D possibly matching TRBD1 (6 bases). Germline V gives CDR1 SGHNT, CDR2 YYREEE (reference sequence). Trimming pared 2 bases from V and 6 bases from J, leaving 25 bases between. The length of the CDR3 is 18 residues. This chain's CDR3 is CASSLISDSPLKGDTQYF. As DNA, the CDR3 is TGTGCCAGCAGCTTAATCTCGGACAGTCCTCTAAAGGGGGATACGCAGTATTTT.

The CDR3 DNA is TGCGCCAGCAGCTTGGCCGGAGGGGGGAATTCACCCCTCCACTTT. This codes for CASSLAGGGNSPLHF. The gene calls are TRBV5-1 and TRBJ1-6, with D possibly being TRBD1 (6 bases). The CDR3 sequence is 15 residues long. The V and J ends lost 0 bases and 7 bases respectively, with 11 bases between them. Germline loops: CDR1 SGHRS, CDR2 YFSETQ.

The chain uses TRBV5-1 and TRBJ1-2, with 9 bases lining up with TRBD1. CDR3 length: 15 residues. CDR1 SGHRS and CDR2 YFSETQ come from the germline V gene. Trimming cost V 4 bases and J 9 bases; bases outside gene matches: 13. The CDR3 reads CASSQNRDRDSRYTF. CDR3 coding DNA: TGCGCCAGCAGCCAAAACCGGGACAGGGATTCGCGCTACACCTTC.

This clone was detected once. CDR3 region: CASSYVGGRAYF. In nucleotides, the CDR3 is TGTGCCAGCAGTTACGTCGGGGGCCGGGCCTACTTC. J is TRBJ2-5 and V is TRBV6-5; the D gene could be TRBD1 or TRBD2 (6 bases each). The CDR3 loop spans 12 amino acids. The germline V gene encodes CDR1 MNHEY and CDR2 SVGAGI. Deletions cut 2 bases from V and 14 bases from J, with 15 bases between.

The chain recombines TRBV7-8 with TRBJ2-4; D is possibly TRBD2 (7 bases). The CDR3 totals 16 residues. The germline V gene encodes CDR1 SGHVS and CDR2 FQNEAQ. Trimming cost V 3 bases and J 3 bases, with 15 bases left between them. CDR3 residues: CASSLEGGKVKNIQYF. The DNA of the CDR3 is TGTGCCAGCAGCTTGGAGGGGGGGAAAGTCAAAAACATTCAGTACTTC. The whole variable domain, filled in from reference TRBV7-8 and TRBJ2-4, reads GAGVSQSPRYKVAKRGQDVALRCDPISGHVSLFWYQQALGQGPEFLTYFQNEAQLDKSGLPSDRFFAERPEGSVSTLKIQRTQQEDSAVYLCASSLEGGKVKNIQYFGAGTRLSVL.

V gene TRBV7-2 combines with J gene TRBJ1-4, with D unclear. The CDR3 runs 15 residues. V was clipped by 5 bases and J by 8 bases, with 18 bases between them. The germline CDR1 and CDR2 sequences are SGHTA and FQGNSA. The CDR3 reads CASSANSKAAEKLFF. DNA for the CDR3: TGTGCCAGCAGCGCTAATTCGAAAGCGGCCGAAAAACTGTTTTTT.

V is TRBV3-1 (or the pseudogene TRBV3-2) and J is TRBJ2-3; 9 bases line up with TRBD1. Germline CDR1 LGHDT, CDR2 YNNKEL (reference sequence). The CDR3 is 18 amino acids. V trimming: 3 bases; J trimming: 1 base; junction bases outside the gene matches: 11. CDR3 sequence reads: CASSHVRDRDYCTDTQYF. The CDR3 DNA reads TGTGCCAGCAGCCACGTAAGGGACAGGGACTACTGCACAGATACGCAGTATTTT.

For the CDR3, the DNA is TGTGCCAGCAGCTACTCCGGTTTAGAGCAGTTCTTC. It codes for CASSYSGLEQFF. J is TRBJ2-1 and V is TRBV3-1 (or the pseudogene TRBV3-2); D unclear. Trimming shortened V by 5 bases and J by 10 bases, and 12 bases separated the two germline ends. This CDR3 has 12 residues. Germline-derived CDR1 and CDR2 are LGHDT and YNNKEL (reference sequence).

The chain links TRBV5-1 to TRBJ1-2; 9 nucleotides match TRBD1. The CDR3 totals 18 residues. The V segment lost 4 bases and the J segment 7 bases; nucleotides outside the gene matches: 20. From germline, CDR1 is SGHRS and CDR2 YFSETQ. This chain's CDR3 is CASSLGGQGFPVAVGYTF. CDR3 nucleotides: TGCGCCAGCAGCCTGGGGGGACAGGGATTTCCTGTCGCCGTTGGCTACACCTTC.

This chain uses TRBV4-2 with TRBJ2-5, with D perhaps matching TRBD2 (6 bases). Germline assignment: CDR1 LGHNA and CDR2 YNFKEQ. This CDR3 contains 14 residues. V lost 1 base, J lost 5 bases, and 11 bases lay in between. The CDR3: CASSQAGDTETQYF. In DNA form, the CDR3 reads TGTGCCAGCAGCCAAGCGGGAGACACGGAGACCCAGTACTTC.

The genes are TRBV4-2 and TRBJ1-2, with 8 bases that match TRBD1. Trimming cost V 0 bases and J 6 bases; bases outside gene matches: 9. Per the germline V gene, CDR1 is LGHNA and CDR2 is YNFKEQ. CDR3 length: 16 amino acids. The CDR3: CASSQDLADRVDGYTF. As DNA, the CDR3 is TGTGCCAGCAGCCAAGACCTCGCGGACAGGGTTGATGGCTACACCTTC.

The chain combines TRBV9 with TRBJ1-1; 8 bases align to TRBD1. Germline CDR1 SGDLS, CDR2 YYNGEE. V trimming: 3 bases; J trimming: 7 bases; junction bases outside the gene matches: 14. The CDR3 consists of 16 residues. The CDR3 loop is CASSADIRGTGGEAFF. The CDR3, as DNA: TGTGCCAGCAGCGCGGATATCAGGGGGACAGGAGGTGAAGCTTTCTTT.

V gene TRBV19 combines with J gene TRBJ2-1; the match to TRBD2 covers 11 bases. The CDR3 is 20 amino acids. Germline CDR1 and CDR2: LNHDA and SQIVND (reference sequence). V shed 4 bases, J shed 0 bases, and the junction held 14 bases outside the gene matches. In DNA form, the CDR3 reads TGTGCCAGTAGTAAATCCCACACTAGCGGGGGTTCTTCCTCCTACAATGAGCAGTTCTTC. Translated: CASSKSHTSGGSSSYNEQFF.

This sequence joins TRBV6-1 and TRBJ1-6; no reliable D call. Trimming pared 6 bases from V and 0 bases from J, leaving 9 bases between. CDR1 is MNHNS, CDR2 SASEGT, per germline. The length of the CDR3 is 15 residues. The CDR3 nucleotides read TGTGCCAGCAGAAAAAGTAGCTCCTATAATTCACCCCTCCACTTT. Amino acids: CASRKSSSYNSPLHF.

The J gene is TRBJ2-3, the V gene TRBV6-2 or TRBV6-3; 10 nucleotides match TRBD1. Germline loops: CDR1 MNHEY, CDR2 SVGEGT. The CDR3 sequence is 13 residues long. J was trimmed by 13 bases and V by 5 bases; bases with no gene match: 9. DNA for the CDR3: TGTGCCAGCAGTCACCTTGACAGGGGGCTCAAGTATTTT. This encodes CASSHLDRGLKYF.